This TCR beta chain came from a study of radiotherapy plus CTLA-4 blockade in lung cancer (dated by TCRdb to between 2018 and 2020). About the investigation overall: Among the enrolled patients, about 19% had an objective response, and less than 40% reached disease control.

Results the study describes overall, beyond this receptor: Early dynamic changes in blood T cell clones, together with increased serum interferon-beta after radiation, were reported as the strongest predictors of response. After treatment with radiotherapy and ipilimumab, TCR clones that came from tumors expanded in the peripheral blood.

Worth noting for this clone: The antigen it binds to is not known. No qualities accompany the bases; no much larger clone lies one base away.

The CDR3, from cysteine to phenylalanine, totals 13 residues. Just the 39-base CDR3 DNA is kept, in frame starting at base 1. Cut back by 0 bases and 2 bases, the V and J ends lie 7 bases apart. CDR1 and CDR2 are read off the germline V gene (reference sequence) as GTSNPN and SVGIG. The library was made by the immunoSEQ multiplex PCR assay. Sourced from immuneACCESS, this table was stored by TCRdb with only in-frame sequences that have V and J called. A share of the clones is absent; for the studies checked, an unresolved V gene accounts for under half, and the remainder has no known explanation. The sample profile shows tens of thousands of clones; around 80% of them were found once. The top ten clonotypes cover almost 4% of the sample. The study tested focal radiation therapy combined with CTLA-4 blockade (ipilimumab) in patients with chemo-refractory metastatic non-small-cell lung cancer.

Recombination joined TRBV30 with TRBJ1-2; a tentative D call is TRBD1 (5 bases match). The receptor was isolated from a human donor with non-small cell lung cancer who had a partial response to radiotherapy plus ipilimumab. The source was peripheral blood, collected from a patient treated with radiotherapy plus ipilimumab. For the CDR3, the sequence is CAWSVNRNYGYTF. The nucleotide sequence is TGTGCCTGGAGTGTAAACAGGAACTATGGCTACACCTTC.